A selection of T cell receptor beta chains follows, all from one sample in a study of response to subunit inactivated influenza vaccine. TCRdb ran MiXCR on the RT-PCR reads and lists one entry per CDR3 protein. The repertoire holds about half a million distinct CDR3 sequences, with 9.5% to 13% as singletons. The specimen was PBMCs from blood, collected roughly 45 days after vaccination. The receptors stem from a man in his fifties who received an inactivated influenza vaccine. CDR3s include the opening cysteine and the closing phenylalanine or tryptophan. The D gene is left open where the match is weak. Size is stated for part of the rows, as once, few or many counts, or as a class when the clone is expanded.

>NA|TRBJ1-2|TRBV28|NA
CASSLYSLQERKGYTF
TGTGCCAGCAGTTTATATAGCTTACAGGAGAGGAAAGGCTACACCTTC
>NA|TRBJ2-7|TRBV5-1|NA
CASSIRQGLYEQYF
TGCGCCAGCAGCATCCGACAGGGACTCTACGAGCAGTACTTC
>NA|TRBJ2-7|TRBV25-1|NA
CASSQGGGGRVEQYF
TGTGCCAGCAGCCAAGGGGGAGGGGGCAGGGTCGAGCAGTACTTC
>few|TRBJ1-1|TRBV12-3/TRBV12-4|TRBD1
CASSFGFMGTGGTEAFF
TGTGCCAGCAGTTTTGGTTTTATGGGGACAGGGGGCACTGAAGCTTTCTTT
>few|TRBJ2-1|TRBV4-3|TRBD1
CASSLDRGGWNEQFF
TGCGCCAGCAGCCTAGACAGGGGGGGATGGAATGAGCAGTTCTTC
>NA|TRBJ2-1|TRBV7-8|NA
CASSLQGQSNEQFF
TGTGCCAGCAGCTTGCAGGGGCAAAGCAATGAGCAGTTCTTC
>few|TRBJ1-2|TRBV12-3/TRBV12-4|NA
CASSLGQNVYGYTF
TGTGCCAGCAGTTTAGGGCAGAATGTCTATGGCTACACCTTC
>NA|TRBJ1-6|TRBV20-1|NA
CSARGRSYNSPLHF
TGCAGTGCTAGAGGACGCTCCTATAATTCACCCCTCCACTTT
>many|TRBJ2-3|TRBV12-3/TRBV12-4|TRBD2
CASSLAWTSGTPTQYF
TGTGCCAGCAGTTTAGCGTGGACTAGCGGGACCCCTACGCAGTATTTT
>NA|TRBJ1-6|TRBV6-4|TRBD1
CASSTGTNSPLHF
TGTGCCAGTTCGACAGGGACCAATTCACCCCTCCACTTT
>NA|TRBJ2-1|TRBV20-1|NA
CSARGTSSYNEQFF
TGCAGTGCTAGAGGTACAAGCTCCTACAATGAGCAGTTCTTC